The clone carrying this T cell receptor beta chain was counted a few times. The assay was immunoSEQ multiplex PCR, and TCRdb's table has in-frame clones only and misses some. The table shows 50,000 to 70,000 clones, with roughly 93% occurring only once. The entry originates in a study of technical replicates of blood from a handful of donors. The CDR3 runs to 16 residues. Germline CDR1 reads SGHDT; CDR2 reads YYEEEE. V was clipped by 1 base and J by 1 base; unmatched bases: 6. The chain joins TRBV5-6 to TRBJ2-3; 7 nucleotides line up with TRBD2. Source material: PBMCs. This sequence originates from a human donor in good health. Some clones in this sample may be carry-over from other donors' samples. DNA for the CDR3: TGTGCCAGCAGCTTGAGTGGGAGGGAGCGCACAGATACGCAGTATTTT. The encoded protein is CASSLSGRERTDTQYF.